At least ten counts were recorded for the clone carrying this T cell receptor beta chain. Its antigen is not identified. Cells sorted as Tregs were CD4+, CD25+ and CD127-/low. V was trimmed by 0 bases and J by 5 bases, leaving 10 bases between them. The CDR3 totals 15 residues. The study's findings and limits: Tumor-infiltrating Treg TCR alpha and beta sequences overlapped most with tumor naive CD4+ T cells, then blood naive.

Semi-nested PCR with Nested Universal Primer A followed constant-region reverse priming of full-length variable regions. TCRdb reprocessed the 5' RACE reads via MiXCR and lists one record per CDR3 protein. The sample consists of fewer than 75,000 distinct CDR3 sequences, about 26% of them appearing once. This chain joins TRBV12-3 or TRBV12-4 and TRBJ2-2, with TRBD2 as a possible D gene (6 bases). The TCR originated in a female donor with breast cancer. The specimen sequenced was tumor-infiltrating Tregs sorted from the breast tumor. The CDR3 spells CASSLAGGRTGELFF. CDR3 DNA: TGTGCCAGCAGTTTAGCCGGAGGGCGGACCGGGGAGCTGTTTTTT.